Below, one TCR beta chain is given with its context. During its preparation, the TCRbeta library received unique molecular identifiers. TCRdb passed the PCR reads through MiXCR, listing each CDR3 protein once. The data show roughly 500,000 distinct CDR3 sequences, with 30% to 35% seen just once and approximately 2.3% held by the top ten. The source of the sample is a study of T-cell reconstitution after alpha-beta-depleted transplantation in children. With 2 bases clipped from V and 7 bases from J, the junction kept 11 bases outside the gene matches. There are 16 residues in the CDR3. Germline V gives CDR1 MNHEY, CDR2 SVGAGI.

This receptor was identified in a human donor who donated a stem cell graft to a child with aplastic anemia. The chain joins TRBV6-5 to TRBJ1-2, with 9 bases fitting TRBD1. Here the sequenced sample was PBMCs from the stem cell graft donor, taken from the stem cell graft. This chain's CDR3 is CASSYEPLQGAGGYTF. CDR3 sequence (DNA): TGTGCCAGCAGTTACGAGCCTCTACAGGGGGCGGGTGGCTACACCTTC.